This TCR beta chain was found in a study of cytomegalovirus exposure and HLA in healthy donors. Samples came from healthy bone marrow donors. Primers for the PCR totalled 60 Vbeta and 13 Jbeta. Sequencing was performed with immunoSEQ multiplex PCR; in TCRdb, only in-frame clones are kept and a portion is missing. The sample consists of 75,000 to 80,000 clones, around 65% of them appearing once. About this clone: Its target is unknown.

CDR1 is SGHTA, CDR2 FQGNSA, per germline. The CDR3 covers 14 residues. Losses at the gene ends were 3 bases for V and 10 bases for J; bases not matched to a gene: 7. Overall study results and limits: The study labeled 150 to 200 TCR beta chains cytomegalovirus-associated. In a later analysis, TCR association rates varied by HLA locus: DRB1 most, HLA-C fewest. Compared with the roughly 670-donor mean, an Asian-associated ancestry cluster reportedly had fewer N-insertions, according to a later analysis.

The TCR sequence derives from a man aged 55 to 70 in good health and CMV-seropositive. Material for sequencing was PBMCs. This rearrangement joins TRBV7-2 to TRBJ1-4, with 8 positions matching TRBD1. This chain's CDR3 is CASSFNGQGGKLFF. CDR3 DNA: TGTGCCAGCAGCTTCAACGGACAGGGTGGAAAACTGTTTTTT.